These 21 T cell receptor beta chains originate from one sample sequenced in a study of regulatory T cells in long-lasting Graves disease. Stated time point: persistent/refractory GD, antithyroid drugs over 5 years with positive TRAb. PBMC-extracted RNA yielded the TCR library. With iRepertoire HTBI primers and Arm-PCR of CDR3 regions, TCR beta libraries were built. TCRdb fed the multiplex PCR reads into MiXCR, producing one record per CDR3 protein. Among about 470,000 distinct CDR3 sequences listed, roughly 21% were seen once. The source material was peripheral blood mononuclear cells (PBMCs), sampled when the disease was refractory, from a patient treated with antithyroid drugs. The receptors here all came from a female donor with Graves disease.

In this sample, this clonotype turned up many times. The chain uses TRBV2 and TRBJ2-2; 9 bases map to TRBD1. Losses at the gene ends were 10 bases for V and 4 bases for J; bases not matched to a gene: 13. The CDR3 runs to 16 residues. Germline CDR1 and CDR2: SNHLY and FYNNEI. The CDR3 bases are TGTGCCACCGCACCCCCCGGGACAGGGCGCACCGGGGAGCTGTTTTTT. It is translated as CATAPPGTGRTGELFF.

Ten or more counts support this clonotype. The rearrangement links TRBV6-1 to TRBJ1-2; D remains ambiguous. Looked up from germline, CDR1 is MNHNS and CDR2 is SASEGT. Trimming stripped 5 bases from V and 7 bases from J, with 14 bases between. This CDR3 contains 13 residues. The CDR3, as DNA: TGTGCCAGCAGTAAAAGGCCTCTTTTTGGCTACACCTTC. Translation gives CASSKRPLFGYTF.

The table lists this clonotype with a few counts. V gene TRBV20-1 combines with J gene TRBJ1-2; D is undetermined. CDR3 length: 13 residues. The V gene lost 6 bases and the J gene lost 7 bases, with 18 bases spanning the gap. Germline V gene sequence: CDR1 DFQATT, CDR2 SNEGSKA (reference sequence). The CDR3 spells CSAPSEGRSGYTF. CDR3 coding DNA: TGCAGTGCCCCCTCAGAGGGAAGAAGTGGCTACACCTTC.

This clonotype was detected ten times or more. The chain has TRBV12-3 or TRBV12-4 and TRBJ1-6, with 7 bases matching TRBD1. CDR3 length equals 15 residues. Unmatched junction bases numbered 9, after V lost 5 bases and J lost 8 bases. The CDR3, as DNA: TGTGCCAGCAGTCTAAGACAGGGCGAGGATTCACCCCTCCACTTT. This sequence encodes CASSLRQGEDSPLHF.

Points on this clonotype: This may be a read error: a much more frequent sequence differs by one nucleotide. The V call is TRBV28, the J call TRBJ2-7; TRBD1 agrees at 9 bases. CDR1 and CDR2 from the germline V gene are MDHEN and SYDVKM. There are 16 residues in the CDR3. V lost 10 bases, J lost 7 bases, and 20 bases stayed unmatched. CDR3 loop: CANSPPGQGFLGEQYF. The CDR3 DNA reads as TGTGCCAACAGCCCCCCGGGACAGGGATTTTTGGGGGAGCAGTACTTC.

J is TRBJ2-1 and V is TRBV30, with no clear D. Germline V gene data show CDR1 as GTSNPN and CDR2 as SVGIG (reference sequence). The length of the CDR3 is 10 residues. With 1 base removed from V and 8 bases from J, the gap between germline ends came to 3 bases. The CDR3: CAWSEDEQFF. Here the CDR3 DNA reads TGTGCCTGGAGTGAGGATGAGCAGTTCTTC.

This clonotype came up many times. The chain combines TRBV10-3 with TRBJ2-7; 8 bases map to TRBD1. V was pared by 11 bases and J by 3 bases, with 6 bases of the junction left unmatched. The CDR3 is 12 amino acids. Germline CDR1 and CDR2: ENHRY and SYGVKD. In nucleotides, the CDR3 is TGTGCCGCATCAGGGGGCAACTACGAGCAGTACTTC. This sequence encodes CAASGGNYEQYF.

This clonotype has at least ten counts. The genes are TRBV28 and TRBJ1-5; D is undetermined. V lost 5 bases and J 4 bases, leaving 27 bases between the germline ends. Germline V gene sequence: CDR1 MDHEN, CDR2 SYDVKM. This CDR3 comprises 19 residues. The CDR3 reads CASSPPGDLGRGGNQPQHF. The CDR3 DNA follows: TGTGCCAGCAGTCCTCCCGGCGACCTCGGTCGCGGCGGGAATCAGCCCCAGCATTTT.

The table lists this clonotype with a few counts. The CDR3 reads CASTPLPGPGTEAFF. CDR3 nucleotide sequence: TGTGCCAGCACCCCGCTCCCTGGACCGGGCACTGAAGCTTTCTTT. This rearrangement joins TRBV7-9 to TRBJ1-1; D ambiguous. The ends were cut back, 7 bases at V and 4 bases at J, with 19 bases in the middle. Looked up from germline, CDR1 is SEHNR and CDR2 is FQNEAQ (reference sequence). This CDR3 contains 15 residues.

As for this clonotype: Being one base from a much bigger clone, this may be a read error. The chain employs TRBV6-1 and TRBJ1-2; tentatively, D is TRBD1 (6 bases). This CDR3 region has 15 residues. CDR1 and CDR2 (germline): MNHNS, SASEGT. The CDR3 sequence is CASSPTGSPSYDYTF. CDR3 coding DNA: TGTGCCAGCAGTCCCACAGGGAGCCCCAGCTATGACTACACCTTC.

The rearrangement joins TRBV19 to TRBJ1-1; D remains ambiguous. The CDR3 is 11 amino acids. Germline V CDR1 and CDR2: LNHDA, SQIVND (reference sequence). Trimming removed 8 bases at V and 1 base at J, with 5 bases between. CDR3 DNA: TGTGCCAGTTACCGGAACACTGAAGCTTTCTTT. Protein: CASYRNTEAFF.

The V and J genes are TRBV4-1 and TRBJ1-4; D is uncertain. V lost 8 bases and J 0 bases, leaving 19 bases between the germline ends. CDR1 is MGHRA and CDR2 is YSYEKL in the germline V gene. The CDR3 spans 17 residues. The CDR3 loop reads CASDLMPRSATNEKLFF. CDR3 DNA sequence: TGCGCCAGCGACCTAATGCCTCGTTCAGCAACTAATGAAAAACTGTTTTTT.

This clonotype was counted at least ten times. V usage is TRBV20-1 and J usage is TRBJ1-4; D is perhaps TRBD1 (6 bases). The germline V gene encodes CDR1 DFQATT and CDR2 SNEGSKA (reference sequence). Trimming left V 6 bases short and J 7 bases short, with 24 bases between. The CDR3 length is 16 residues. This chain's CDR3 is CSANQLDSSFSEKLFF. CDR3 DNA sequence: TGCAGTGCCAACCAACTGGACAGCTCCTTTTCTGAAAAACTGTTTTTT.

The chain employs TRBV7-9 and TRBJ2-7; D is uncertain. The germline V gene encodes CDR1 SEHNR and CDR2 FQNEAQ (reference sequence). Trimming stripped 1 base from V and 4 bases from J, with 11 bases between. This CDR3 is built from 14 residues. The CDR3 sequence: CASSLDGPRYEQYF. The CDR3 DNA follows: TGTGCCAGCAGCTTAGACGGACCGAGGTACGAGCAGTACTTC.

This chain links TRBV15 with TRBJ2-1; D remains ambiguous. There are 14 residues in the CDR3. V was pared by 0 bases and J by 7 bases, with 10 bases between. Germline V gene sequence: CDR1 LNHNV, CDR2 YYDKDF (reference sequence). The CDR3 nucleotides are TGTGCCACCAGCAGAGAACAGCGTAAGAATGAGCAGTTCTTC. It is translated as CATSREQRKNEQFF.

The chain combines TRBV7-9 with TRBJ2-5; no firm D call. Deletions cut 3 bases from V and 2 bases from J, with 7 bases between. Germline loops: CDR1 SEHNR, CDR2 FQNEAQ (reference sequence). The CDR3 consists of 13 residues. The CDR3 reads CASSFFRQETQYF. For the CDR3, the DNA is TGTGCCAGCAGCTTTTTTAGGCAAGAGACCCAGTACTTC.

This rearrangement joins TRBV10-3 to TRBJ2-1, with TRBD1 matching 8 bases. After removal of 2 bases from V and 7 bases from J, the junction contained 4 bases not matched to a gene. CDR1 is ENHRY, CDR2 SYGVKD, per germline. The CDR3 is made up of 14 amino acids. The CDR3 sequence: CAISERQGSNEQFF. The CDR3 DNA follows: TGTGCCATCAGTGAGAGACAGGGGTCGAATGAGCAGTTCTTC.

This clonotype has at least ten counts. The chain couples TRBV12-3 or TRBV12-4 to TRBJ1-2, with 8 bases identical to TRBD1. V was pared by 4 bases and J by 2 bases, with 6 bases of the junction left unmatched. This CDR3 spans 15 amino acids. CDR3 DNA sequence: TGTGCCAGCAGTTCCCGGACAGGGAAGAACTATGGCTACACCTTC. Encoded protein: CASSSRTGKNYGYTF.

This clonotype was recorded a few times. The rearrangement links TRBV20-1 to TRBJ1-1; TRBD1 might be the D (6 bases). Germline V gives CDR1 DFQATT, CDR2 SNEGSKA (reference sequence). The CDR3 runs 14 residues. Trimming left V 3 bases short and J 10 bases short, with 21 bases between. The chain's CDR3 is CSASGRTGTGGAFF. In nucleotides, the CDR3 is TGCAGTGCTAGTGGCCGTACAGGGACGGGGGGAGCTTTCTTT.

CDR3 amino acids: CASIQDSPAAEAFF. DNA of the CDR3: TGTGCCAGCATACAGGACAGTCCCGCGGCTGAAGCTTTCTTT. The V gene is TRBV7-9, the J gene TRBJ1-1, with D perhaps matching TRBD1 (6 bases). CDR1 and CDR2 (germline): SEHNR, FQNEAQ (reference sequence). The CDR3 contains 14 residues. V was cut by 7 bases and J by 6 bases, with 18 bases left in between.

Ten or more counts support this clonotype. The gene calls are TRBV11-2 and TRBJ1-2; D is unclear. The CDR3 contains 13 residues. Trimming stripped 0 bases from V and 3 bases from J, with 5 bases between. Germline V lookup: CDR1 SGHAT, CDR2 FQNNGV. CDR3 in DNA: TGTGCCAGCAGCTTAGACGGTGACTATGGCTACACCTTC. Its protein product is CASSLDGDYGYTF.